This T cell receptor (beta chain) comes out of a study of T cell repertoires in cytomegalovirus infection. Study background: Both CMV infection and a matching HLA type were indicated by public TCR beta signatures.

This clonotype was seen a few times. Its antigen remains unidentified. Whole-study findings and limits: Dominating the ex vivo response were HLA-C-restricted CMV-specific TCR beta clonotypes. The cumulative frequency of public TCR beta families identified carriers of CMV plus the relevant HLA.

TCRdb recomputed calls from the reads with MiXCR, one row per CDR3 protein. The table includes a few hundred thousand distinct CDR3 sequences, approximately 14% detected once. This sequence originates from a human donor in good health (CMV status not recorded). Some clones in this sample may be carry-over from other donors' samples. Sequencing used PBMCs.

The CDR3 loop reads CASSPDRGRTDTQYF. CDR3 sequence (DNA): TGTGCCAGCAGTCCCGACAGGGGGCGGACAGATACGCAGTATTTT. The chain couples TRBV2 to TRBJ2-3; 10 positions agree with TRBD1. Germline V gene sequence: CDR1 SNHLY, CDR2 FYNNEI. The CDR3 runs 15 residues. V gave up 5 bases and J gave up 3 bases; unmatched junction bases: 5.